A selection of T cell receptor beta chains follows, all from one sample in a study of blood T cell repertoires in COVID-19. Data came from immunoSEQ multiplex PCR; TCRdb stores just in-frame clones and leaves some out. The repertoire consists of tens of thousands of clones, with about 90% occurring once and the leading ten covering approximately 2.5%. Source material: peripheral blood. Receptors originate from a human donor in a cohort sampled during active COVID-19. The CDR3 runs from the conserved cysteine through the conserved F or W. D genes are given only for firm matches. The listing skips clone size in some rows; elsewhere it reads once, few, many or a size class.

CDR3nt: TGTGCCAGCAGGGCGGGACTAGCGCCAACCTACGAGCAGTACTTC
CDR3aa: CASRAGLAPTYEQYF
abundance: -
d_gene: TRBD2
v_gene: TRBV6-6
j_gene: TRBJ2-7

CDR3nt: TGTGCCAGTAGCCCGGACAGGTCCACTGAAGCTTTCTTT
CDR3aa: CASSPDRSTEAFF
abundance: -
d_gene: TRBD1
v_gene: TRBV19
j_gene: TRBJ1-1

CDR3nt: TGTGCCAGCAGCCAAGCAGGTACCGGGGAGCTGTTTTTT
CDR3aa: CASSQAGTGELFF
abundance: once
d_gene: -
v_gene: TRBV3-1/TRBV3-2
j_gene: TRBJ2-2

CDR3nt: TGCGCCAGCAGCCAAGGACAGGGCCATGGCTACACCTTC
CDR3aa: CASSQGQGHGYTF
abundance: few
d_gene: TRBD1
v_gene: TRBV4-1
j_gene: TRBJ1-2

CDR3nt: TGTGCCAGCAGCTTGTTTCTCACAGGGGGCAGGTATGGCTACACCTTC
CDR3aa: CASSLFLTGGRYGYTF
abundance: few
d_gene: TRBD1
v_gene: TRBV5-4
j_gene: TRBJ1-2

CDR3nt: TGTGCCAGCAGCCTTGGACTAGCGGGGGGGGTAACCGCCAATGAGCAGTTCTTC
CDR3aa: CASSLGLAGGVTANEQFF
abundance: -
d_gene: TRBD2
v_gene: TRBV5-4
j_gene: TRBJ2-1

CDR3nt: TGTGCTAGTGGTTTGGTACTTACCGGGGGAAGCACTGAAGCTTTCTTT
CDR3aa: CASGLVLTGGSTEAFF
abundance: -
d_gene: -
v_gene: TRBV12-5
j_gene: TRBJ1-1

CDR3nt: TGTGCCAGCAGTGCTTCTAGCGGGGGGGCCTTGAAGACCCAGTACTTC
CDR3aa: CASSASSGGALKTQYF
abundance: -
d_gene: TRBD2
v_gene: TRBV2
j_gene: TRBJ2-5

CDR3nt: TGCGCCAGCAGCGTCGGGACAGGGGAGAAGCAGTACTTC
CDR3aa: CASSVGTGEKQYF
abundance: -
d_gene: TRBD1
v_gene: TRBV5-1
j_gene: TRBJ2-7

CDR3nt: TGTGCCAGCAGCCCGGGACAGGGAAGCTCCTACGAGCAGTACTTC
CDR3aa: CASSPGQGSSYEQYF
abundance: -
d_gene: TRBD1
v_gene: TRBV5-4
j_gene: TRBJ2-7

CDR3nt: TGTGCCAGCTCTCGGGCGAGGGAGGCCTACAATGAGCAGTTCTTC
CDR3aa: CASSRAREAYNEQFF
abundance: -
d_gene: -
v_gene: TRBV27
j_gene: TRBJ2-1

CDR3nt: TGTGCCAGCAGGGTTGGAGGAACTAGCGGGGGGATGGAGACCCAGTACTTC
CDR3aa: CASRVGGTSGGMETQYF
abundance: -
d_gene: TRBD2
v_gene: TRBV2
j_gene: TRBJ2-5

CDR3nt: TGCAGTGCTAGTGCAGCGGGGGGGGTCGATACGCAGTATTTT
CDR3aa: CSASAAGGVDTQYF
abundance: -
d_gene: TRBD2
v_gene: TRBV20-1
j_gene: TRBJ2-3

CDR3nt: TGTGCCAGCTGGGAAGGCGGGCTGGAGCAGTACTTC
CDR3aa: CASWEGGLEQYF
abundance: -
d_gene: -
v_gene: TRBV6-6
j_gene: TRBJ2-7

CDR3nt: TGTGCCAGCAGGTCTCCAGGGCTGACCGGGGAGCTGTTTTTT
CDR3aa: CASRSPGLTGELFF
abundance: -
d_gene: -
v_gene: TRBV28
j_gene: TRBJ2-2

CDR3nt: TGTGCCATCCGGAAGAAGACAGGGTCCACTGAAGCTTTCTTT
CDR3aa: CAIRKKTGSTEAFF
abundance: -
d_gene: TRBD1
v_gene: TRBV19
j_gene: TRBJ1-1

CDR3nt: TGTGCCAGCAGAGACAGGGGAAGCGGGAAGGTCGCCTACGAGCAGTACTTC
CDR3aa: CASRDRGSGKVAYEQYF
abundance: -
d_gene: -
v_gene: TRBV5-6
j_gene: TRBJ2-7

CDR3nt: TGTGCCAGTAGCACCACCCGTCCTCGAAGCGTTTACACAGATACGCAGTATTTT
CDR3aa: CASSTTRPRSVYTDTQYF
abundance: few
d_gene: -
v_gene: TRBV19
j_gene: TRBJ2-3